This T cell receptor (beta chain) is drawn from a study of blood T cell repertoires in COVID-19 (dated by TCRdb to 2020 to 2022). In terms of the full investigation: Samples from collaborators originated in the United States, Italy and Spain and spanned both the acute and convalescent phases of COVID-19. The material from the prospective study consisted of cDNA or gDNA derived from T cells, B-cell-depleted T cells, or PBMCs. The dataset comprised deeply sampled blood TCRbeta repertoires from subjects exposed to, actively infected with, or recovered from COVID-19. The repertoires were released in a freely available public database meant as a resource for research on the immune response to SARS-CoV-2. Samples were obtained from the ongoing ImmuneRACE study (first 160 participants) and from approximately 1,200 subjects provided by 6 global collaborators. A de-identified subject ID, COVID-19 status, age in years and sex were almost always included in the sample metadata. HLA class I and class II types, where available, came from metadata supplied by the sample provider rather than from assay-based typing.

TCRbeta CDR3 regions were amplified from genomic DNA using the immunoSEQ Assay, a bias-controlled multiplex PCR. The paper's data handling went like this. The number of nucleated cells in each sample was estimated from the amplification of reference gene primers within the assay. To quantify the absolute abundance of each unique TCRbeta CDR3 rearrangement, sequence reads were collapsed and filtered. Productive Simpson clonality was computed per sample as the square root of Simpson's diversity index over productive rearrangements. Entries here come from immuneACCESS through TCRdb and include only in-frame sequences with V and J called. Some clones fail to appear in such tables; in the studies checked, an unresolved V gene covers under half of the shortfall, and the cause of the remainder is unknown. For V, J and clone size, that table is used; D and trimming come from the DNA. The sample has roughly 190,000 clones on record, roughly 76% of them singletons. The ten largest make up 9.5% to 11% of the sample.

A note on this clone: The target of this receptor is not known. There are no base qualities to consult, and no much larger clone falls within one base.

One collaborating source in Seattle enrolled patients during active infection and followed them longitudinally through the course of disease. Whole blood was collected in K2EDTA tubes by collaborating institutions according to the institutions' own protocols. For TCRbeta analysis, collaborators shipped samples as frozen whole blood, isolated PBMCs, or DNA extracted from either of those sample types. Reading from cysteine to phenylalanine, the CDR3 counts 12 amino acids. Only CDR3 DNA is held: 36 bases, read in frame from base 1. The germline V gene specifies SGHDT as CDR1 and YYEEEE as CDR2. V sheds 0 bases and J sheds 14 bases, leaving 14 bases between their ends. What the authors observed across the whole study: How much clinical and demographic metadata was included differed by source and by participant, and the metadata was provided uncurated.

The sequencing input was peripheral blood. The receptor's source is a woman aged 40 to 50 with COVID-19, enrolled during active disease. The V and J genes are TRBV5-6 and TRBJ1-2; the D gene cannot be resolved reliably. DNA sequence: TGTGCCAGCAGCTTGGGTTTGTCTCCCGGTACCTTC. Its amino acids are CASSLGLSPGTF.